Listed below are T cell receptor beta chains from one sample, sequenced in a study of T cells in Graves' hyperthyroidism and ophthalmopathy. TCRdb reanalysed the multiplex PCR reads using MiXCR and keeps one entry per CDR3 protein. This repertoire shows under 600,000 distinct CDR3 sequences, about a sixth found once; its top ten account for roughly 3%. The sequencing input was blood. The receptors originated from a woman aged 40 to 50 with Graves' ophthalmopathy. Both conserved end residues are part of each CDR3. Each record gives: V gene, clone size, D gene, J gene, CDR3 protein, CDR3 DNA. D genes are given only for firm matches. Rows give clone size only sometimes, using once, few, many, or a class for an expanded clone.

TRBV25-1,-,TRBD1,TRBJ1-5,CASSEWGTGGIVNQPQHF,TGTGCCAGCAGTGAATGGGGGACAGGGGGCATTGTCAATCAGCCCCAGCATTTT
TRBV7-9,few,-,TRBJ1-5,CASALGASNQPQHF,TGTGCCAGCGCCTTAGGGGCGAGCAATCAGCCCCAGCATTTT
TRBV15,-,TRBD2,TRBJ2-6,CATSRVVAGVPGANVLTF,TGTGCCACCAGCAGAGTGGTAGCGGGAGTTCCTGGGGCCAACGTCCTGACTTTC
TRBV9,-,-,TRBJ1-4,CASSVTGTDEKLFF,TGTGCCAGCAGCGTAACAGGGACCGATGAAAAACTGTTTTTT
TRBV19,-,-,TRBJ2-2,CASCPGTANTGELFF,TGTGCCAGTTGCCCCGGGACCGCGAACACCGGGGAGCTGTTTTTT
TRBV27,-,TRBD1,TRBJ1-1,CASSSDRGVSNTEAFF,TGTGCCAGCAGCTCGGACAGGGGGGTGTCGAACACTGAAGCTTTCTTT
TRBV28,-,-,TRBJ1-6,CASSLAEINNSPLHF,TGTGCCAGCAGTTTGGCAGAGATCAATAATTCACCCCTCCACTTT
TRBV5-1,few,-,TRBJ1-4,CASSLGWTGEIGEKLFF,TGCGCCAGCAGCTTGGGTTGGACGGGGGAAATAGGTGAAAAACTGTTTTTT
TRBV4-1,-,-,TRBJ2-3,CASSQGQARDTQYF,TGCGCCAGCAGCCAAGGACAGGCTAGAGATACGCAGTATTTT
TRBV20-1,many,TRBD1,TRBJ2-3,CSARGQGRTDTQYF,TGCAGTGCTAGGGGACAGGGACGCACAGATACGCAGTATTTT
TRBV2,-,-,TRBJ2-1,CASNGEFDEQFF,TGTGCCAGCAATGGGGAGTTCGATGAGCAGTTCTTC
TRBV7-8,-,-,TRBJ2-3,CASSSGPASDTQYF,TGTGCCAGCAGCTCTGGACCAGCCTCCGATACGCAGTATTTT
TRBV19,-,-,TRBJ1-1,CASSIGREASF,TGTGCCAGTAGTATTGGACGTGAAGCTTCCTTT
TRBV5-4,-,TRBD2,TRBJ2-1,CASRLGRLAGRGDNEQLF,TGTGCCAGCAGATTGGGAAGGTTAGCGGGGAGGGGGGACAATGAGCAGCTCTTC
TRBV20-1,many,TRBD1,TRBJ1-1,CSAERQGSYTEAFF,TGCAGTGCAGAGCGACAGGGGTCGTACACTGAAGCTTTCTTT
TRBV2,many,TRBD2,TRBJ2-1,CASGGRGNNEQFF,TGTGCCAGCGGAGGGCGGGGGAACAATGAGCAGTTCTTC
TRBV6-6,-,TRBD2,TRBJ2-3,CASSYSLAGGLDTQYF,TGTGCCAGCAGTTACTCACTCGCGGGGGGCCTAGATACGCAGTATTTT
TRBV11-2,many,-,TRBJ2-1,CASSASGGLSEQFF,TGTGCCAGCAGCGCTTCCGGGGGGCTGAGTGAGCAGTTCTTC
TRBV6-2/TRBV6-3,many,-,TRBJ2-3,CASSYSSLLTDTQYF,TGTGCCAGCAGTTACTCATCCCTTTTAACAGATACGCAGTATTTT
TRBV5-1,many,TRBD2,TRBJ2-1,CASSLAFGRGSNEQFF,TGCGCCAGCAGCTTGGCCTTTGGACGCGGGAGCAATGAGCAGTTCTTC
TRBV6-1,-,-,TRBJ2-7,CASSEAPGAGYEQYF,TGTGCCAGCAGTGAAGCGCCAGGGGCGGGCTACGAGCAGTACTTC
TRBV29-1,few,-,TRBJ2-7,CSVEGLEGAFSYEQYF,TGCAGCGTTGAAGGTTTGGAGGGCGCTTTTTCCTACGAGCAGTACTTC
TRBV20-1,-,-,TRBJ1-4,CSARDPRRDNEKLFF,TGCAGTGCTAGAGATCCACGCAGGGATAATGAAAAACTGTTTTTT
TRBV6-1,few,-,TRBJ2-3,CASSEGQQDTQYF,TGTGCCAGCAGTGAAGGACAGCAAGATACGCAGTATTTT
TRBV7-8,many,-,TRBJ2-7,CASSLERVYEQYF,TGTGCCAGCAGCTTAGAAAGGGTATACGAGCAGTACTTC
TRBV14,few,TRBD2,TRBJ2-3,CASSLAGNADTQYF,TGTGCCAGCAGCCTAGCGGGGAACGCAGATACGCAGTATTTT
TRBV19,few,-,TRBJ1-1,CASSIPGVGTAFF,TGTGCCAGTAGTATACCAGGGGTCGGCACAGCTTTCTTT
TRBV2,-,-,TRBJ2-1,CASSVRVDEQFF,TGTGCCAGCAGTGTACGGGTGGATGAACAGTTCTTC
TRBV5-5,-,TRBD1,TRBJ1-4,CASSLGQGSYEKLFF,TGTGCCAGCAGCTTAGGACAGGGGAGTTATGAAAAACTGTTTTTT
TRBV7-9,many,-,TRBJ1-5,CASSLGVQPQHF,TGTGCCAGCAGCTTGGGAGTACAGCCCCAGCATTTT
TRBV6-2/TRBV6-3,-,TRBD1,TRBJ2-7,CASSYIGQGDEQYF,TGTGCCAGCAGTTACATCGGACAGGGTGACGAGCAGTACTTC
TRBV20-1,-,TRBD2,TRBJ2-3,CSAASGVGTDTQYF,TGCAGTGCAGCTAGCGGGGTGGGCACAGATACGCAGTATTTT
TRBV4-1,-,-,TRBJ1-6,CASRRGLENSPLHF,TGCGCCAGCAGACGCGGCCTCGAAAATTCACCCCTCCACTTT
TRBV2,many,TRBD2,TRBJ2-3,CASSEASGLAAERAQYF,TGTGCCAGCAGTGAAGCGTCTGGGCTAGCGGCCGAGCGTGCGCAGTATTTT
TRBV3-1,many,TRBD1,TRBJ2-2,CASSRTGQGLFTGELFF,TGTGCCAGCAGTCGGACGGGACAGGGATTATTCACCGGGGAGCTGTTTTTT
TRBV7-9,-,TRBD2,TRBJ2-2,CAISREREDAGELFF,TGTGCCATTTCCCGGGAGCGGGAGGATGCCGGGGAGCTGTTTTTT
TRBV2,many,-,TRBJ2-4,CASSPAGIAKNIQYF,TGTGCCAGCAGTCCGGCAGGCATAGCCAAAAACATTCAGTACTTC
TRBV6-1,-,-,TRBJ1-3,CASSESGAYSGNTIYF,TGTGCCAGCAGTGAAAGCGGGGCCTACTCTGGAAACACCATATATTTT
TRBV28,many,-,TRBJ1-6,CASSKYRVVDSPLHF,TGTGCCAGCAGTAAATACAGGGTTGTGGATTCACCCCTCCACTTT
TRBV6-1,-,-,TRBJ2-6,CASSRTGLDAGANVLTF,TGTGCCAGCAGTCGTACCGGACTGGACGCGGGGGCCAACGTCCTGACTTTC
TRBV28,-,TRBD1,TRBJ1-6,CASSLGDRAHNSPLHF,TGTGCCAGCAGTTTAGGGGACAGGGCTCATAATTCACCCCTCCACTTT
TRBV28,many,-,TRBJ2-7,CASSAADSSSYEQYF,TGTGCCAGCAGCGCAGCAGACTCCAGCTCCTACGAGCAGTACTTC
TRBV6-2/TRBV6-3,many,TRBD2,TRBJ2-1,CASTHRGLAFNEQFF,TGTGCCAGCACCCACAGGGGACTAGCGTTCAATGAGCAGTTCTTC
TRBV20-1,few,-,TRBJ1-4,CSARDRVGGSNEKLFF,TGCAGTGCTAGAGATAGGGTAGGAGGGTCGAATGAAAAACTGTTTTTT
TRBV20-1,many,TRBD1,TRBJ1-5,CSAREGQVNQPQHF,TGCAGTGCACGAGAGGGACAGGTCAATCAGCCCCAGCATTTT
TRBV5-1,-,TRBD2,TRBJ2-1,CASSLVALAGGWSSYNEQFF,TGCGCCAGCAGCTTGGTGGCGCTAGCGGGGGGCTGGAGCTCCTACAATGAGCAGTTCTTC
TRBV27,few,-,TRBJ2-3,CASSLQPLFSDTQYF,TGTGCCAGCAGTTTACAACCCCTTTTTTCGGATACGCAGTATTTT
TRBV28,-,-,TRBJ1-1,CASSQELGGNTEAFF,TGTGCCAGCAGCCAAGAATTAGGCGGAAACACTGAAGCTTTCTTT
TRBV6-1,many,-,TRBJ1-6,CASSVGAQGNSPLHF,TGTGCCAGCAGTGTGGGGGCGCAGGGAAATTCACCCCTCCACTTT
TRBV5-5,many,TRBD1,TRBJ2-5,CASSLDRGADLQETQYF,TGTGCCAGCAGCTTGGACAGGGGTGCGGACCTCCAAGAGACCCAGTACTTC
TRBV15,few,-,TRBJ2-3,CATSRGSVGDTQYF,TGTGCCACCAGCAGAGGTTCTGTAGGAGATACGCAGTATTTT
TRBV3-1,-,-,TRBJ2-7,CASSQVPAPYEQYF,TGTGCCAGCAGCCAAGTTCCAGCGCCCTACGAGCAGTACTTC
TRBV19,few,-,TRBJ1-1,CASSSRTDEAFF,TGTGCCAGTAGTAGCCGGACAGATGAAGCTTTCTTT
TRBV2,many,-,TRBJ2-5,CASSERLIAGYQYF,TGTGCCAGCAGTGAAAGGCTAATAGCAGGATATCAGTACTTC
TRBV18,few,TRBD1,TRBJ1-2,CASSLDRGGSGYTF,TGTGCCAGCTCACTGGACAGGGGAGGAAGTGGCTACACCTTC